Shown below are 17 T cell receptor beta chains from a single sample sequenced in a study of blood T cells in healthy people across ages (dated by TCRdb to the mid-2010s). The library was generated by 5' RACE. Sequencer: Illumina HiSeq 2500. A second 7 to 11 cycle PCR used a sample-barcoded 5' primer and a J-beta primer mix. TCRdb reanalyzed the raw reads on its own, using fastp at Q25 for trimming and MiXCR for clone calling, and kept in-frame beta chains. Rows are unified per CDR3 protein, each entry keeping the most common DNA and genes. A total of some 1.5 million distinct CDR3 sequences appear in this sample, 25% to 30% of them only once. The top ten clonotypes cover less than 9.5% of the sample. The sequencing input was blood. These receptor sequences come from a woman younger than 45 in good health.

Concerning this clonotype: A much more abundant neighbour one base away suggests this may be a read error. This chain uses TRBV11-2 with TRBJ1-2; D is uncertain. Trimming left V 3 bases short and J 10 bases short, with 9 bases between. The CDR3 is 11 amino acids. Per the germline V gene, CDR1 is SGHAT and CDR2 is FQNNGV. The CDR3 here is CASSFGQNYTF. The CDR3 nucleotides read TGTGCCAGCAGCTTTGGTCAAAACTACACCTTC.

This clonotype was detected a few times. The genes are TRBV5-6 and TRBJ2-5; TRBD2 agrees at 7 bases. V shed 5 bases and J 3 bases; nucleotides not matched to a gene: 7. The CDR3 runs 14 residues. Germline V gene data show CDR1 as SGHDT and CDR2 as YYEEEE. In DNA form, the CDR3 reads TGTGCCAGCAGGTGGGCGAGCGGGGAAGAGACCCAGTACTTC. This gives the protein CASRWASGEETQYF.

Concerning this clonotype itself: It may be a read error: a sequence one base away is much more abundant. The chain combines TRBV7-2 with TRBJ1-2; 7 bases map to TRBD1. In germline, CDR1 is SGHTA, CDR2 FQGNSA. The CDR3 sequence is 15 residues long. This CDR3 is CASSVDRAIRFGHTF. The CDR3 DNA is TGTGCCAGCAGCGTCGACAGGGCGATACGATTTGGCCACACCTTC.

CDR3 sequence reads: CASSLAANTDTQYF. CDR3 coding DNA: TGTGCCAGCAGCTTAGCGGCGAACACAGATACGCAGTATTTT. The V and J genes are TRBV7-2 and TRBJ2-3; unclear D gene. The length of the CDR3 is 14 residues. Trimming cost V 0 bases and J 2 bases, with 6 bases left between them. Germline CDR1 reads SGHTA; CDR2 reads FQGNSA.

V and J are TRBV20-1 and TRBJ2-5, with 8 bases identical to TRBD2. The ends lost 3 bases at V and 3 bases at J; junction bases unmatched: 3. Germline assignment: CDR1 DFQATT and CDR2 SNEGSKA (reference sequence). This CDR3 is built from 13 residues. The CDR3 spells CSARRGAEETQYF. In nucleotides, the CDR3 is TGCAGTGCTAGGCGGGGGGCTGAAGAGACCCAGTACTTC.

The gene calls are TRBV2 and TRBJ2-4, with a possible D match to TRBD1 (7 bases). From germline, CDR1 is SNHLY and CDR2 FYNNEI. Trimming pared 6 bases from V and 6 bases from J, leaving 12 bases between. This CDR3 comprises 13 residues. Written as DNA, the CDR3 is TGTGCCAGCAGCACAGGGGAGGTAAACATTCAGTACTTC. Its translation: CASSTGEVNIQYF. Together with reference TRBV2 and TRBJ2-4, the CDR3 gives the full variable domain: EPEVTQTPSHQVTQMGQEVILRCVPISNHLYFYWYRQILGQKVEFLVSFYNNEISEKSEIFDDQFSVERPDGSNFTLKIRSTKLEDSAMYFCASSTGEVNIQYFGAGTRLSVL.

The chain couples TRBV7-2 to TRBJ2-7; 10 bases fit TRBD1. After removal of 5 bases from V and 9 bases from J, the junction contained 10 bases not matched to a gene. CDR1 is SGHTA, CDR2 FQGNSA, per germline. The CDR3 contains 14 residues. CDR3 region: CASSRQGAVHGQYF. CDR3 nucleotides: TGTGCCAGCAGCCGACAGGGGGCGGTCCACGGGCAGTACTTC.

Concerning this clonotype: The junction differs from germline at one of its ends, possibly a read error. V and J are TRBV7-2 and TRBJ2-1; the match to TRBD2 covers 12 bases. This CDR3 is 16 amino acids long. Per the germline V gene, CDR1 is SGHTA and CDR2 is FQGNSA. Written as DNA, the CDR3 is TGTGTCAGCAGCTTAGGACTAGCGGGAAGTGGCAATGAGCAGTTCTTC. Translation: CVSSLGLAGSGNEQFF. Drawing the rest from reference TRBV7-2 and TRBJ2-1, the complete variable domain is GAGVSQSPSNKVTEKGKDVELRCDPISGHTALYWYRQSLGQGLEFLIYFQGNSAPDKSGLPSDRFSAERTGGSVSTLTIQRTQQEDSAVYLCVSSLGLAGSGNEQFFGPGTRLTVL.

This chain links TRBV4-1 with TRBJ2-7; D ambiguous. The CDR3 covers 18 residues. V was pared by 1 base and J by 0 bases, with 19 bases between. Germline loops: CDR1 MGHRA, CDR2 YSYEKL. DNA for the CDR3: TGCGCCAGCAGCCAAGGCGTTTTTCGCGGCCTAAGCTCCTACGAGCAGTACTTC. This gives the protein CASSQGVFRGLSSYEQYF.

The CDR3 DNA is TGTGCCAGCAGTTTGCAGGGGTTCCGCGCTGAAGCTTTCTTT. This sequence encodes CASSLQGFRAEAFF. This chain joins TRBV6-6 and TRBJ1-1, with D maybe TRBD1 (6 bases). The CDR3 extends over 14 amino acids. Trimming took 4 bases from V and 6 from J, leaving 15 bases between them. CDR1 and CDR2 from the germline V gene are MNHNY and SVGAGI (reference sequence).

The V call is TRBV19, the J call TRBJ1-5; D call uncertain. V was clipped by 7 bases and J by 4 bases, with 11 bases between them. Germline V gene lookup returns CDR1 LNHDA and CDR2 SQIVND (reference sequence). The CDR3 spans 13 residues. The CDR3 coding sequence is TGTGCCAGTAAGAACGGGAGAAATCAGCCCCAGCATTTT. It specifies CASKNGRNQPQHF. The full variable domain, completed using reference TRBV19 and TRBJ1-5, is DGGITQSPKYLFRKEGQNVTLSCEQNLNHDAMYWYRQDPGQGLRLIYYSQIVNDFQKGDIAEGYSVSREKKESFPLTVTSAQKNPTAFYLCASKNGRNQPQHFGDGTRLSIL.

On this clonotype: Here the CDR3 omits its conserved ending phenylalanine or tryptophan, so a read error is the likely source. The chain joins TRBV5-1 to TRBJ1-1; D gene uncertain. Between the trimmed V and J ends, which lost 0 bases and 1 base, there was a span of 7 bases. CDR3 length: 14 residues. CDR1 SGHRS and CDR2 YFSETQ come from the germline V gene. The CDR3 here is CASSLAGQNTEAFC. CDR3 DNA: TGCGCCAGCAGCTTGGCGGGCCAGAACACTGAAGCTTTCTGT.

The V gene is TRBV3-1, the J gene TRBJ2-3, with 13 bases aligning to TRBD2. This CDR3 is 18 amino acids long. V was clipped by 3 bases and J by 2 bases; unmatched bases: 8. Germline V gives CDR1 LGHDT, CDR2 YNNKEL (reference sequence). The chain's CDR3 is CASSHAPGLAGYTDTQYF. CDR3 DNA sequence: TGTGCCAGCAGCCACGCCCCGGGACTAGCGGGATACACAGATACGCAGTATTTT.

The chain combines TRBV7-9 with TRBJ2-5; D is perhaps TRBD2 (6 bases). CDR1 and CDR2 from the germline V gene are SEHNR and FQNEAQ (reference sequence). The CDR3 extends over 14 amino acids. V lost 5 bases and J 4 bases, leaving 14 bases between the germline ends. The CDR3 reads CASSRDFARETQYF. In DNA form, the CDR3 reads TGTGCCAGCAGCCGGGACTTCGCGAGAGAGACCCAGTACTTC.

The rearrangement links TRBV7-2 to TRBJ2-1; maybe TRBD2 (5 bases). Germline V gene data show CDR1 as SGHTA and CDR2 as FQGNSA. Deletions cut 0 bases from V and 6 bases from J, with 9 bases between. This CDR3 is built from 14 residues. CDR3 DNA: TGTGCCAGCAGCTTAGCCGCGGGCGTCAATGAGCAGTTCTTC. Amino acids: CASSLAAGVNEQFF.

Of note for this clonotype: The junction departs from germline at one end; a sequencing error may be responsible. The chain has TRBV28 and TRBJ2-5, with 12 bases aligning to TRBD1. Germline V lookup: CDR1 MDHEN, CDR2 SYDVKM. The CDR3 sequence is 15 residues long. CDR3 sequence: CASSRDRGRTETQCF. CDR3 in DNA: TGTGCCAGCAGCCGGGACAGGGGGCGCACAGAGACCCAGTGCTTC.

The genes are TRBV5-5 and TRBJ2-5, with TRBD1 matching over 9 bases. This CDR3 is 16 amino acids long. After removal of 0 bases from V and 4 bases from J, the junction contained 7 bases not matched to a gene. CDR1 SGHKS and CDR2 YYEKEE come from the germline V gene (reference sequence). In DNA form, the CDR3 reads TGTGCCAGCAGCTTGGCCGGGACAGGGTTAGGAGAGACCCAGTACTTC. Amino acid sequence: CASSLAGTGLGETQYF.